Below, 15 T cell receptor beta chains from the same sample are listed, as sequenced in a study of cytomegalovirus exposure and HLA in healthy donors (dated by TCRdb to about 2017). The receptor library was made with the immunoSEQ multiplex PCR assay. For the multiplex PCR, a mixture combining 60 forward primers for TCR Vbeta segments and 13 reverse primers for TCR Jbeta segments was used. This is the immuneACCESS table as TCRdb keeps it, with only in-frame sequences that have V and J called. A part of the clones is gone; compared with another copy, unresolved V genes explain less than half, and the rest is unexplained. The sample table holds some 30,000 clones. Around 3.5% of the sample goes to the ten largest clones. Sequences were obtained from PBMCs. The receptors originated from a man in his forties in good health and CMV-seronegative.

The genes are TRBV28 and TRBJ1-2, with unresolved D. Trimming cost V 6 bases and J 4 bases, with 3 bases left between them. This CDR3 comprises 10 residues. From germline, CDR1 is MDHEN and CDR2 SYDVKM. The CDR3 spells CASSRYGYTF. As DNA, the CDR3 is TGTGCCAGCAGCCGCTATGGCTACACCTTC.

The J gene is TRBJ1-5, the V gene TRBV15, with a tentative D call TRBD1 (6 bases). CDR3 length equals 15 residues. Per germline, CDR1 LNHNV and CDR2 YYDKDF (reference sequence). The V end was cut by 1 base, the J end by 2 bases, with 9 bases between. This CDR3 reads CATSRGTAGNQPQHF. The CDR3 DNA reads TGTGCCACCAGCAGAGGGACAGCCGGCAATCAGCCCCAGCATTTT.

The chain couples TRBV5-1 to TRBJ1-5; tentative D call: TRBD1 (5 bases). Per germline, CDR1 SGHRS and CDR2 YFSETQ. V was trimmed by 0 bases and J by 5 bases, leaving 9 bases between them. CDR3 length equals 14 residues. This CDR3 is CASSLVGGDQPQHF. The CDR3 bases are TGCGCCAGCAGCTTGGTCGGGGGAGATCAGCCCCAGCATTTT.

The V call is TRBV29-1, the J call TRBJ2-1; D not resolved. Germline CDR1 and CDR2: SQVTM and ANQGSEA. Trimming removed 7 bases from V and 4 bases from J, with 5 bases in between. The CDR3 extends over 10 amino acids. The CDR3 here is CSATYNEQFF. CDR3 coding DNA: TGCAGCGCCACTTACAATGAGCAGTTCTTC.

The chain links TRBV11-2 to TRBJ2-3, with 8 positions matching TRBD1. Germline V gene lookup returns CDR1 SGHAT and CDR2 FQNNGV. The junction had 8 bases not matched to a gene; V was cut back by 3 bases and J by 6 bases. This CDR3 is 15 amino acids long. For the CDR3, the DNA is TGTGCCAGCAGCTTTGCCAGGGGGCAAGGGGATACGCAGTATTTT. Its translation is CASSFARGQGDTQYF.

The chain combines TRBV5-1 with TRBJ2-3, with 8 bases identical to TRBD1. Germline V lookup: CDR1 SGHRS, CDR2 YFSETQ. The CDR3 length is 15 residues. With V trimmed by 4 bases and J by 4 bases, 8 bases remained unmatched. The CDR3 nucleotides are TGCGCCAGCAGCCCGAGACAGGGGCGGCCAGATACGCAGTATTTT. As protein: CASSPRQGRPDTQYF.

J is TRBJ2-1 and V is TRBV4-3, with 8 bases matching TRBD2. Germline CDR1 reads LGHNA; CDR2 reads YSLEER. The CDR3 contains 16 residues. Trimming took 0 bases from V and 5 from J; bases not matched to a gene: 6. CDR3 amino acids: CASSQEPAGADNEQFF. CDR3 in DNA: TGCGCCAGCAGCCAAGAGCCAGCGGGAGCCGACAATGAGCAGTTCTTC.

The rearrangement uses TRBV7-3 and TRBJ1-2, with 10 positions matching TRBD1. Trimming at V came to 5 bases and at J to 4 bases, leaving 4 bases not matched to a gene. Germline V lookup: CDR1 SGHTA, CDR2 FQGTGA. The length of the CDR3 is 14 residues. The chain's CDR3 is CASSPGQGPYGYTF. Here the CDR3 DNA reads TGTGCCAGCAGCCCGGGACAGGGGCCCTATGGCTACACCTTC.

The chain is built from TRBV7-9 and TRBJ1-1, with D unresolved. Germline V gene data show CDR1 as SEHNR and CDR2 as FQNEAQ (reference sequence). Trimming pared 5 bases from V and 4 bases from J, leaving 17 bases between. The CDR3 is 15 residues long. CDR3 sequence: CASSGSGGRTTEAFF. The CDR3 DNA follows: TGTGCCAGCAGCGGCTCGGGCGGGAGGACCACTGAAGCTTTCTTT.

The chain uses TRBV5-1 and TRBJ2-5; 15 bases map to TRBD2. Germline V gives CDR1 SGHRS, CDR2 YFSETQ. This CDR3 comprises 17 residues. Losses at the gene ends were 4 bases for V and 4 bases for J; bases not matched to a gene: 8. The CDR3 loop reads CASSLGLAGGPGETQYF. CDR3 sequence (DNA): TGCGCCAGCAGCCTCGGACTAGCGGGAGGGCCTGGAGAGACCCAGTACTTC.

This chain uses TRBV2 with TRBJ1-3; D call uncertain. CDR3 length: 17 residues. Trimming took 1 base from V and 0 from J, leaving 13 bases between them. CDR1 and CDR2 from the germline V gene are SNHLY and FYNNEI. The CDR3 region has the DNA TGTGCCAGCAGTGAAGGGGCAGACACCGACTCTGGAAACACCATATATTTT. This sequence encodes CASSEGADTDSGNTIYF.

The rearrangement links TRBV30 to TRBJ2-7; unclear D gene. Germline CDR1 and CDR2: GTSNPN and SVGIG (reference sequence). V gave up 1 base and J gave up 5 bases, with 6 bases separating them. The CDR3 length is 11 residues. The CDR3, as DNA: TGTGCCTGGAGTGGAGCTGACGAGCAGTACTTC. Its translation is CAWSGADEQYF.

The rearrangement uses TRBV4-1 and TRBJ2-7; no reliable D call. CDR3 length equals 13 residues. The V end was cut by 0 bases, the J end by 4 bases, with 7 bases between. CDR1 MGHRA and CDR2 YSYEKL come from the germline V gene. The DNA of the CDR3 is TGCGCCAGCAGCCAAGAATTAGCTTACGAGCAGTACTTC. The encoded protein is CASSQELAYEQYF.

This rearrangement joins TRBV5-5 to TRBJ2-7; weak D call: TRBD2 (6 bases). This CDR3 comprises 14 residues. CDR1 and CDR2 from the germline V gene are SGHKS and YYEKEE (reference sequence). V shed 3 bases and J shed 5 bases, with 15 bases lying between them. CDR3 DNA: TGTGCCAGCAGCTCGCGGGACTCCATTCACGAGCAGTACTTC. It codes for CASSSRDSIHEQYF.

The chain joins TRBV28 to TRBJ1-2, with 8 nucleotides matching TRBD1. The CDR3 loop spans 17 amino acids. The germline gives CDR1 MDHEN, CDR2 SYDVKM. V dropped 6 bases and J dropped 4; count of bases not matched to a gene: 16. The CDR3 bases are TGTGCCAGCAGCACCGTATTAGATAAGACAGGGGTCTATGGCTACACCTTC. Residues: CASSTVLDKTGVYGYTF.